The clone carrying this TCR beta chain was picked up one time. Generated by immunoSEQ multiplex PCR, the TCRdb table keeps only in-frame clones and is missing some. The data contain roughly 450,000 clones, around 90% of them singletons. Described treatment: about 20 received Ad26.COV2.S at low or high dose, single or two shots; roughly 5 received placebo; per-sample allocation not given. Day 63 after the first vaccine or placebo injection was the time point for sampling. CDR3 length equals 16 residues. Trimming removed 4 bases from V and 4 bases from J; junction bases left unmatched: 11. Germline values: CDR1 LNHDA, CDR2 SQIVND (reference sequence). This entry comes from a study of Ad26.COV2.S vaccination and SARS-CoV-2 variants.

The genes are TRBV19 and TRBJ1-2, with 8 bases aligning to TRBD1. The sequence was collected from a person aged 18 to 65 who received the Ad26.COV2.S COVID-19 vaccine or a placebo. The input for sequencing was peripheral blood, taken in a trial of Ad26.COV2.S vaccine versus placebo. The CDR3 nucleotides read TGTGCCAGTAGTAGCACCGGGACAGGATCTGTCTATGGCTACACCTTC. Its translation is CASSSTGTGSVYGYTF.